Given below is one T cell receptor (beta chain) in context. The sample originates from a study of blood T cell repertoires in COVID-19. Looking at the study overall: COVID-19 samples from acute and convalescent phases originated in the United States, Italy and Spain. T cells, B-cell-depleted T cells, or PBMCs supplied cDNA or gDNA.

In the original analysis: By means of reference gene primer amplification, nucleated cell counts were estimated. Assay: immunoSEQ multiplex PCR; the TCRdb copy retains only in-frame clones and omits some. That table furnishes V, J and clone size, whereas the DNA furnished D and trimming. The profile shows about 58,000 clones, more than 60% of them singletons. The receptor's source is a human donor in a cohort sampled during active COVID-19. The sample taken for sequencing was peripheral blood.

The CDR3 DNA sequence: TGTGCCAGTAGTATAGATCGAGGCAGGGGCTCCTACGAGCAGTACTTC. Its protein is CASSIDRGRGSYEQYF. The rearrangement links TRBV19 to TRBJ2-7, with D perhaps TRBD1 (6 bases). The CDR3 runs 16 residues. Trimming pared 0 bases from V and 0 bases from J, leaving 12 bases between. The germline gives CDR1 LNHDA, CDR2 SQIVND (reference sequence).